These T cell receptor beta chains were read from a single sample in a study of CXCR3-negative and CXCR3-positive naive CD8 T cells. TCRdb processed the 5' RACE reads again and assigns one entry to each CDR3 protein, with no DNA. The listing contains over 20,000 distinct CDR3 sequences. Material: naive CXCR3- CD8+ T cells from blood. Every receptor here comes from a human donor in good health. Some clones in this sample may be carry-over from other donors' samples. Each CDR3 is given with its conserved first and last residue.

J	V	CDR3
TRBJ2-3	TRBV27	CASSVGTSFSDTQYF
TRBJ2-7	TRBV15	CATSLEGTGVYEQYF
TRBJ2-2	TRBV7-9	CASSIDPGELFF
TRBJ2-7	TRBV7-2	CASSIAVGTGTYEQYF
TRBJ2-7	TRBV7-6	CASSFGTVDEQYF
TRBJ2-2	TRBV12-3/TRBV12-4	CASSLESSSAGELFF
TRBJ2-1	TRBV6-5	CASSYSGGSYNEQFF
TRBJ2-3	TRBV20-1	CSARGGPGTTDTQYF
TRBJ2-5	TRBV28	CASSFSVGLAGDFQETQYF
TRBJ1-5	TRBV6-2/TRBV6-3	CASSYEAFNQPQHF
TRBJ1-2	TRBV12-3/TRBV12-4	CASTTTNRGNYGYTF
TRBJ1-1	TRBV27	CASSSQRGTEAFF
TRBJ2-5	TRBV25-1	CASARDRIGETQYF
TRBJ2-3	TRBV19	CASAGGIDTQYF
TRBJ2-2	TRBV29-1	CSVLQVTTGELFF
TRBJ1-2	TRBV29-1	CSVEDGRVVDYTF
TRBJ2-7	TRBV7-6	CASSLGRDSYEQYF
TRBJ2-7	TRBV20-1	CSASLQGSYEQYF
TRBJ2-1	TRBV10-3	CAIKTGAGYNEQFF
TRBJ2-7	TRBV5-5	CASSLAREQYF
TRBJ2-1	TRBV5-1	CASSLGGEQFF
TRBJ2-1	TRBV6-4	CASSDSGTSNEQFF